Following are 3 T cell receptor beta chains from one sample sequenced in a study of T-cell reconstitution after alpha-beta-depleted transplantation in children. It was with unique molecular identifiers that the TCRbeta library was prepared. Using its own MiXCR run on the PCR reads, TCRdb lists one record per CDR3 protein. The sample yields 200,000 to 250,000 distinct CDR3 sequences, approximately 6.9% seen once. The sequences come from PBMCs, collected before TCRalphabeta/CD19-depleted stem cell transplant. These receptors came from a boy younger than 10 with acute lymphoblastic leukemia, due to receive a stem cell transplant.

This chain links TRBV6-1 with TRBJ2-7, with D maybe TRBD1 (5 bases). V lost 4 bases and J 2 bases, leaving 12 bases between the germline ends. Germline CDR1 is MNHNS and CDR2 is SASEGT. This CDR3 comprises 14 residues. The CDR3 coding sequence is TGTGCCAGCAGTGCTGGAAAAGGGGCCTACGAGCAGTACTTC. This encodes CASSAGKGAYEQYF.

This clonotype was seen a handful of times. This rearrangement joins TRBV7-8 to TRBJ2-5; D call uncertain. The CDR3 contains 14 residues. The V end lost 4 bases, the J end lost 7 bases, and 16 bases lay between the germline ends. Germline CDR1 is SGHVS and CDR2 is FQNEAQ. CDR3 protein: CASSYRPDSGTQYF. In DNA form, the CDR3 reads TGTGCCAGCAGCTACCGACCAGACTCAGGGACCCAGTACTTC.

At least ten counts were recorded for this clonotype. The V and J genes are TRBV29-1 and TRBJ2-7, with 8 nucleotides matching TRBD1. CDR3 length: 15 residues. Germline values: CDR1 SQVTM, CDR2 ANQGSEA. The J segment lost 2 bases and the V segment lost 0 bases, leaving 6 bases of the junction unmatched. As DNA, the CDR3 is TGCAGCGTTGAAGATCAACAGGGGGTGGCCTACGAGCAGTACTTC. Amino acid sequence: CSVEDQQGVAYEQYF.